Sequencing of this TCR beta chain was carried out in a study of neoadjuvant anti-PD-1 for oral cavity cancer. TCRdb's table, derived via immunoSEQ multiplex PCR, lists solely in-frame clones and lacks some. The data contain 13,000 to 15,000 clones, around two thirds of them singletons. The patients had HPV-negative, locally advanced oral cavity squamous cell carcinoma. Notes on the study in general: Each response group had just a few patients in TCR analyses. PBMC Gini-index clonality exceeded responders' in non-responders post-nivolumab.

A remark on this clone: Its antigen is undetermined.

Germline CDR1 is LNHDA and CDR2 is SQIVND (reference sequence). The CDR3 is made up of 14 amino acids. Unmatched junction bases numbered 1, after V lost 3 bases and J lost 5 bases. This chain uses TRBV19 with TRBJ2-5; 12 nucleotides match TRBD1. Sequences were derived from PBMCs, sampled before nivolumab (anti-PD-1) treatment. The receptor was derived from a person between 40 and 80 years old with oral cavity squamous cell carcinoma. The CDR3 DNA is TGTGCCAGTAGTATGGGACAGGGGGCTGAGACCCAGTACTTC. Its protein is CASSMGQGAETQYF.